These 30 T cell receptor beta chains came from one sample sequenced in a study of cytomegalovirus exposure and HLA in healthy donors. Clones were sequenced by immunoSEQ multiplex PCR, and TCRdb holds only the in-frame ones, with some missing. This sample has some 190,000 clones, with more than 75% found just once. Sequences were obtained from PBMCs. The receptor source for this set is a man aged 25-45 years in good health and CMV-seropositive.

The chain combines TRBV4-1 with TRBJ2-7; possible D gene TRBD1, 5 bases. V lost 1 base to trimming and J lost 9 bases, with 19 bases between them. Per the germline V gene, CDR1 is MGHRA and CDR2 is YSYEKL. There are 15 residues in the CDR3. The CDR3 loop is CASSQVTPGFSGQYF. The CDR3 DNA is TGCGCCAGCAGCCAAGTTACTCCAGGGTTTTCTGGGCAGTACTTC.

The V and J genes are TRBV11-2 and TRBJ2-7; D might be TRBD2 (6 bases). V was shortened by 4 bases and J by 6 bases, with 13 bases between the two germline ends. The germline V gene encodes CDR1 SGHAT and CDR2 FQNNGV. The CDR3 runs 13 residues. The CDR3 coding sequence is TGTGCCAGCAGCTATAGCCCGGAGGGCGAGCAGTACTTC. Translating gives CASSYSPEGEQYF.

This clone occurred a few times. The V call is TRBV7-9, the J call TRBJ2-4; tentative D call: TRBD2 (5 bases). The CDR3 is 12 amino acids. From germline, CDR1 is SEHNR and CDR2 FQNEAQ (reference sequence). Trimming pared 1 base from V and 8 bases from J, leaving 6 bases between. The chain's CDR3 is CASSLVGDIQYF. Written as DNA, the CDR3 is TGTGCCAGCAGCTTAGTGGGAGACATTCAGTACTTC.

V usage is TRBV4-1 and J usage is TRBJ2-3, with D perhaps TRBD2 (5 bases). Germline V gives CDR1 MGHRA, CDR2 YSYEKL. The CDR3 is 14 residues long. V was trimmed by 6 bases and J by 1 base, leaving 11 bases between them. The CDR3 is CASRSSGGTDTQYF. DNA of the CDR3: TGCGCCAGCAGATCAAGCGGAGGCACAGATACGCAGTATTTT.

The chain couples TRBV11-3 to TRBJ2-2; D is unclear. The length of the CDR3 is 13 residues. CDR1 is SGHNT and CDR2 is YENEEA in the germline V gene. With 5 bases removed from V and 5 bases from J, the gap between germline ends came to 9 bases. CDR3: CASSALGTGELFF. CDR3 DNA: TGTGCCAGCAGCGCCTTAGGGACCGGGGAGCTGTTTTTT.

The chain uses TRBV4-3 and TRBJ1-3, with D tentatively TRBD1 (5 bases). V lost 2 bases and J lost 0, with 8 bases in between. The germline V gene has CDR1 LGHNA and CDR2 YSLEER. The CDR3 length is 15 residues. As DNA, the CDR3 is TGCGCCAGCAGCCAACAGGGCCCCTCTGGAAACACCATATATTTT. Protein sequence: CASSQQGPSGNTIYF.

This rearrangement joins TRBV6-1 to TRBJ1-6; D is unclear. The CDR3 loop spans 13 amino acids. Germline lookup yields CDR1 MNHNS and CDR2 SASEGT. With 1 base removed from V and 13 bases from J, the gap between germline ends came to 11 bases. DNA of the CDR3: TGTGCCAGCAGTGAAGAGAGGGAGATGCCCCTCCACTTT. Translated, it gives CASSEEREMPLHF.

The chain joins TRBV9 to TRBJ1-2, with 7 bases aligning to TRBD1. Germline assignment: CDR1 SGDLS and CDR2 YYNGEE. V lost 0 bases and J lost 4; bases outside the gene matches: 9. This CDR3 is built from 16 residues. This CDR3 reads CASSVESGQVTYGYTF. The CDR3 DNA sequence: TGTGCCAGCAGCGTAGAGTCCGGACAGGTCACCTATGGCTACACCTTC. Full variable domain (remainder filled in from reference TRBV9 and TRBJ1-2): DSGVTQTPKHLITATGQRVTLRCSPRSGDLSVYWYQQSLDQGLQFLIQYYNGEERAKGNILERFSAQQFPDLHSELNLSSLELGDSALYFCASSVESGQVTYGYTFGSGTRLTVV.

The V and J genes are TRBV5-6 and TRBJ1-5; D is perhaps TRBD1 (6 bases). This CDR3 is built from 15 residues. Trimming took 0 bases from V and 6 from J, leaving 13 bases between them. Germline V lookup: CDR1 SGHDT, CDR2 YYEEEE. The CDR3: CASSLGGRGGQPQHF. DNA of the CDR3: TGTGCCAGCAGCTTGGGGGGCAGGGGAGGTCAGCCCCAGCATTTT.

This clone was picked up one time. The rearrangement uses TRBV5-1 and TRBJ2-5; TRBD2 matches at 7 bases. The CDR3 consists of 16 residues. J gave up 1 base and V 0 bases, and 6 bases lay outside the gene matches. CDR1 is SGHRS and CDR2 is YFSETQ in the germline V gene. This chain's CDR3 is CASSLAAVAGQETQYF. The CDR3 nucleotides are TGCGCCAGCAGCTTGGCCGCGGTAGCGGGCCAAGAGACCCAGTACTTC.

The chain carries TRBV5-6 and TRBJ2-1; possibly TRBD1 or TRBD2 for D (5 bases each). This CDR3 has 15 amino acids. V was shortened by 2 bases and J by 6 bases, with 15 bases between the two germline ends. The germline V gene has CDR1 SGHDT and CDR2 YYEEEE. CDR3 nucleotides: TGTGCCAGCAGCTTCAGAGGGGTCAGTATCAATGAGCAGTTCTTC. It encodes CASSFRGVSINEQFF.

Concerning this clone itself: One end of the junction varies from germline; a read error may be responsible. The chain combines TRBV6-5 with TRBJ1-2; 10 bases map to TRBD1. Germline assignment: CDR1 MNHEY and CDR2 SVGAGI. This CDR3 comprises 14 residues. In DNA form, the CDR3 reads TGTGCCAGCAGTTACTCTCCGGGACAGGGGTCAAAAAGCTTC. Translated: CASSYSPGQGSKSF.

This clone has more than one count but fewer than ten. The genes are TRBV11-2 and TRBJ2-5, with a possible D match to TRBD1 (6 bases). There are 15 residues in the CDR3. V was pared by 3 bases and J by 0 bases, with 11 bases between. Per the germline V gene, CDR1 is SGHAT and CDR2 is FQNNGV. CDR3 DNA: TGTGCCAGCAGCTTGTCGGGACACGACCAAGAGACCCAGTACTTC. Translation: CASSLSGHDQETQYF.

V gene TRBV28 combines with J gene TRBJ2-2; D may be TRBD1 (5 bases). Germline V lookup: CDR1 MDHEN, CDR2 SYDVKM. CDR3 length: 16 residues. The ends were cut back, 1 base at V and 2 bases at J, with 11 bases in the middle. The CDR3 sequence is CASSLFRESNTGELFF. The CDR3 nucleotides are TGTGCCAGCAGTTTATTCAGGGAATCTAACACCGGGGAGCTGTTTTTT.

The gene calls are TRBV29-1 and TRBJ1-1; tentative D call: TRBD1 (6 bases). This CDR3 has 14 amino acids. Germline CDR1 and CDR2: SQVTM and ANQGSEA. V was clipped by 4 bases and J by 0 bases, with 12 bases between them. CDR3 nucleotides: TGCAGCGTTGGGAGGGACATTATGAACACTGAAGCTTTCTTT. This translates into CSVGRDIMNTEAFF.

The chain combines TRBV5-6 with TRBJ1-5, with no clear D. There are 14 residues in the CDR3. Germline lookup yields CDR1 SGHDT and CDR2 YYEEEE. V lost 2 bases and J 4 bases, leaving 10 bases between the germline ends. Here the CDR3 DNA reads TGTGCCAGCAGCTTCGGCAGATCGAATCAGCCCCAGCATTTT. It encodes CASSFGRSNQPQHF. Based on the CDR3 plus reference TRBV5-6 and TRBJ1-5, the full variable domain is DAGVTQSPTHLIKTRGQQVTLRCSPKSGHDTVSWYQQALGQGPQFIFQYYEEEERQRGNFPDRFSGHQFPNYSSELNVNALLLGDSALYLCASSFGRSNQPQHFGDGTRLSIL.

The genes are TRBV5-1 and TRBJ2-5; D is unresolved. V dropped 2 bases and J dropped 1 base, with 6 bases sitting between them. Germline V gene sequence: CDR1 SGHRS, CDR2 YFSETQ. The CDR3 has 13 residues. The CDR3 bases are TGCGCCAGCAGCTTAGAGCTCCAAGAGACCCAGTACTTC. Protein: CASSLELQETQYF. Based on the CDR3 plus reference TRBV5-1 and TRBJ2-5, the full variable domain is KAGVTQTPRYLIKTRGQQVTLSCSPISGHRSVSWYQQTPGQGLQFLFEYFSETQRNKGNFPGRFSGRQFSNSRSEMNVSTLELGDSALYLCASSLELQETQYFGPGTRLLVL.

The gene calls are TRBV6-5 and TRBJ2-1, with a possible D match to TRBD2 (5 bases). The germline V gene has CDR1 MNHEY and CDR2 SVGAGI. The CDR3 is made up of 13 amino acids. V was pared by 2 bases and J by 4 bases, with 6 bases between. As DNA, the CDR3 is TGTGCCAGCAGTTACGGGAGATACAATGAGCAGTTCTTC. Translation: CASSYGRYNEQFF.

This clone was observed a single time. The genes are TRBV14 and TRBJ2-2; D unresolved. The CDR3 extends over 13 amino acids. Germline V CDR1 and CDR2: SGHDN, FVKESK. The ends were cut back, 2 bases at V and 7 bases at J, with 8 bases in the middle. This CDR3 reads CASSQLEIGELFF. The CDR3, as DNA: TGTGCCAGCAGCCAATTAGAGATCGGGGAGCTGTTTTTT.

The CDR3 loop reads CASSSPGDGSPLHF. The CDR3 nucleotides read TGTGCCAGCAGCTCCCCAGGGGACGGTTCACCCCTCCACTTT. The chain recombines TRBV11-3 with TRBJ1-6, with D possibly matching TRBD1 (6 bases). Trimming left V 4 bases short and J 9 bases short, with 13 bases between. This CDR3 is 14 amino acids long. Germline CDR1 and CDR2: SGHNT and YENEEA.

The V call is TRBV27, the J call TRBJ1-4, with D maybe TRBD1 (5 bases). The CDR3 is 14 residues long. Germline CDR1 is MNHEY and CDR2 is SMNVEV (reference sequence). Deletions cut 7 bases from V and 5 bases from J, with 14 bases between. CDR3 in amino acids: CASTSSGGNEKLFF. CDR3 coding DNA: TGTGCCAGCACCAGCTCGGGGGGGAATGAAAAACTGTTTTTT.

This chain uses TRBV11-3 with TRBJ1-1; unclear D gene. The CDR3 extends over 13 amino acids. V lost 5 bases to trimming and J lost 1 base, with 8 bases between them. Germline V gene lookup returns CDR1 SGHNT and CDR2 YENEEA. The CDR3 sequence: CASSLTRNTEAFF. The CDR3 DNA reads TGTGCCAGCAGCCTCACAAGGAACACTGAAGCTTTCTTT.

The chain combines TRBV7-8 with TRBJ2-5; D is tentatively TRBD1 or TRBD2 (6 bases each). Trimming stripped 11 bases from V and 2 bases from J, with 9 bases between. Germline assignment: CDR1 SGHVS and CDR2 FQNEAQ. The CDR3 spans 11 residues. CDR3 in amino acids: CAAGQQETQYF. For the CDR3, the DNA is TGTGCCGCGGGACAACAAGAGACCCAGTACTTC.

The chain recombines TRBV6-6 with TRBJ1-4, with a possible D match to TRBD1 (5 bases). CDR1 MNHNY and CDR2 SVGAGI come from the germline V gene (reference sequence). The length of the CDR3 is 15 residues. V was clipped by 2 bases and J by 6 bases, with 13 bases between them. The CDR3 DNA reads as TGTGCCAGCAGTTACGACATCAGGGCAGATGAAAAACTGTTTTTT. Translating it yields CASSYDIRADEKLFF.

In its sample, this clone was seen once. The chain uses TRBV27 and TRBJ1-1; 12 bases line up with TRBD1. The germline V gene has CDR1 MNHEY and CDR2 SMNVEV (reference sequence). The CDR3 sequence is 18 residues long. The V segment lost 5 bases and the J segment 5 bases; nucleotides outside the gene matches: 15. In DNA form, the CDR3 reads TGTGCCAGCAGTCTTGGACCGGGACAGGGGGCTGATGGTACTGAAGCTTTCTTT. Residues: CASSLGPGQGADGTEAFF.

Here the CDR3 DNA reads TGTGCCAGCAGCTTATTGGGGGGCCTAGAGCAGTACTTC. Protein: CASSLLGGLEQYF. The chain uses TRBV7-3 and TRBJ2-7; possibly TRBD1 or TRBD2 for D (6 bases each). This CDR3 has 13 amino acids. The V gene's germline CDR1 is SGHTA and CDR2 FQGTGA. V lost 2 bases and J 7 bases, leaving 12 bases between the germline ends.

This clone has just one count. V and J are TRBV5-1 and TRBJ2-5; 9 positions agree with TRBD2. The germline gives CDR1 SGHRS, CDR2 YFSETQ. CDR3 length: 15 amino acids. V lost 4 bases and J lost 2; bases outside the gene matches: 6. The CDR3 spells CASSRSGRWQETQYF. The CDR3 DNA follows: TGCGCCAGCAGCAGGAGCGGGAGGTGGCAAGAGACCCAGTACTTC.

Comment on this clone: This sample includes further DNA sequences coding for the same CDR3. This chain links TRBV5-1 with TRBJ2-1; D might be TRBD1 or TRBD2, each matching 5 bases. The V end lost 0 bases, the J end lost 4 bases, and 8 bases lay between the germline ends. The germline gives CDR1 SGHRS, CDR2 YFSETQ. The CDR3 consists of 14 residues. The CDR3 sequence is CASSLGGEYNEQFF. CDR3 bases: TGCGCCAGCAGCTTGGGAGGGGAATACAATGAGCAGTTCTTC.

J is TRBJ2-7 and V is TRBV6-4; D tentatively fits TRBD1 or TRBD2 (5 bases each). Germline V lookup: CDR1 MRHNA, CDR2 SNTAGT. The CDR3 loop spans 14 amino acids. Trimming stripped 5 bases from V and 2 bases from J, with 13 bases between. The CDR3 region has the DNA TGTGCCAGCAGTACCCGGGGCGGTACCTACGAGCAGTACTTC. It codes for CASSTRGGTYEQYF.

The chain recombines TRBV7-2 with TRBJ2-7; maybe TRBD1 (6 bases). V lost 4 bases to trimming and J lost 2 bases, with 9 bases between them. The CDR3 has 13 amino acids. Germline CDR1 reads SGHTA; CDR2 reads FQGNSA. The CDR3 loop reads CASSSRDTYEQYF. As DNA, the CDR3 is TGTGCCAGCAGCTCCCGGGACACCTACGAGCAGTACTTC.